Sequencing of this T cell receptor beta chain was carried out in a study of naive and memory T cell subsets. A word on this clonotype: The antigen is undetermined.

Study outcomes and limitations: Activation and differentiation may alter RNA-based TCR counts.

Overnight CMV lysate stimulation of fresh PBMCs defined donor CMV status by CD4+ IFNgamma. The beta constant-region primer was an equimolar mix of two oligonucleotides covering TRBC1 and TRBC2. Four rounds of PCR amplified the ligated cDNA using nested alpha and beta constant-region primers plus SP2. TCRdb ran MiXCR on the UMI-ligation and nested PCR reads and lists one entry per CDR3 protein. This sample has about 120,000 distinct CDR3 sequences, with about 36% found just once. Trimming removed 1 base from V and 0 bases from J; junction bases left unmatched: 20. The CDR3 is 20 amino acids. Per the germline V gene, CDR1 is GTSNPN and CDR2 is SVGIG (reference sequence).

V gene TRBV30 combines with J gene TRBJ2-7; TRBD2 aligns across 8 bases. The sample was central memory CD4+ T cells from blood. This clonotype originated in a human donor in good health. The CDR3 DNA is TGTGCCTGGAGTGACCCACAGGCCCTAGCGGGCCGAAAGATCTCCTACGAGCAGTACTTC. Translating it yields CAWSDPQALAGRKISYEQYF.